This T cell receptor beta chain derives from a study of T cell responses to AZD1222 COVID-19 vaccine. CDR1 is SEHNR and CDR2 is FQNEAQ in the germline V gene (reference sequence). V shed 1 base and J shed 4 bases, with 7 bases lying between them. This CDR3 is built from 13 residues. The table came from immunoSEQ multiplex PCR; TCRdb's copy has only in-frame clones and leaves some out. This sample has 150,000 to 200,000 clones, with about 86% found just once. The TCR comes from an adult in good health. The sample here was peripheral blood, taken on day 0 of AZD1222 vaccination. The chain links TRBV7-9 to TRBJ1-2; D call uncertain. The CDR3 loop reads CASSLGGPYGYTF. The CDR3 nucleotides read TGTGCCAGCAGCTTAGGAGGGCCCTATGGCTACACCTTC.